The rows below give T cell receptor beta chains drawn from one sample of a study of spatial heterogeneity in lung cancer. MiXCR, run by TCRdb on the 5' RACE reads, gives a single entry per CDR3 protein. The sample contains around 7,900 distinct CDR3 sequences, 14% of which appear only once. The sequencing used lung tumor tissue, collected at surgery. The receptors derive from a female donor with early-stage non-small cell lung cancer. Each CDR3 is given with its conserved first and last residue. A D gene is named only where the DNA matches it firmly. The size entry is marked missing in some rows and otherwise reads once, few, many or a size class.

>-|TRBV19|many|TRBJ1-2
CASSLLSRQSDGYTF
TGTGCCAGTAGTCTCCTTTCCCGACAGTCCGATGGCTACACCTTC
>TRBD1|TRBV10-3|medium-sized|TRBJ2-6
CAISESGTGDAYSGANVLTF
TGTGCCATCAGTGAATCCGGGACAGGGGACGCCTACTCTGGGGCCAACGTCCTGACTTTC
>-|TRBV7-2|many|TRBJ2-5
CASSPSTWVETQYF
TGTGCCAGCAGCCCTTCTACCTGGGTGGAGACCCAGTACTTC
>TRBD1|TRBV3-1|many|TRBJ1-2
CASSKGDSGYTF
TGTGCCAGCAGCAAGGGGGACAGTGGCTACACCTTC
>-|TRBV24-1|many|TRBJ2-7
CATPGQCEQYF
TGTGCCACCCCAGGACAGTGCGAGCAGTACTTC
>-|TRBV7-8|many|TRBJ2-1
CASSIGWRNEQFF
TGTGCCAGCAGCATAGGATGGCGTAATGAGCAGTTCTTC
>-|TRBV6-1|many|TRBJ2-1
CASSEGGDEQFF
TGTGCCAGCAGTGAAGGGGGGGATGAGCAGTTCTTC
>-|TRBV11-2|many|TRBJ1-2
CASSLSYRAGPNFAYGYTF
TGTGCCAGCAGCTTAAGTTATCGGGCCGGACCTAATTTTGCCTATGGCTACACCTTC
>-|TRBV6-5|many|TRBJ2-1
CASSYGGVSYNEQFF
TGTGCCAGCAGTTACGGCGGGGTTTCCTACAATGAGCAGTTCTTC
>-|TRBV12-3/TRBV12-4|many|TRBJ1-3
CASSLRSGNTIYF
TGTGCCAGCAGTTTACGCTCTGGAAACACCATATATTTT
>TRBD1|TRBV7-9|medium-sized|TRBJ1-5
CASSLGTGQGYYQPQHF
TGTGCCAGCAGCTTAGGAACGGGACAGGGATACTATCAGCCCCAGCATTTT
>TRBD1|TRBV5-5|many|TRBJ2-3
CASRRQGLDTQYF
TGTGCCAGCAGACGACAGGGGTTGGATACGCAGTATTTT
>-|TRBV3-2|-|TRBJ2-7
CASSQGDTYEQYF
TGTGCCAGCAGCCAAGGTGACACCTACGAGCAGTACTTC
>TRBD1|TRBV7-2|medium-sized|TRBJ2-1
CASSHPNGTGRYNEQFF
TGTGCCAGCAGCCATCCCAACGGGACAGGGAGATACAATGAGCAGTTCTTC
>-|TRBV5-1|medium-sized|TRBJ1-2
CASTSAQTGRVFDGYTF
TGCGCCAGCACTTCTGCCCAGACAGGACGTGTATTTGATGGCTACACCTTC
>-|TRBV20-1|-|TRBJ1-4
CSARDLGENEKLFF
TGCAGTGCTAGAGATCTAGGAGAAAATGAAAAACTGTTTTTT
>-|TRBV7-9|many|TRBJ1-5
CASSNAGTQPQHF
TGTGCCAGCAGCAACGCAGGGACTCAGCCCCAGCATTTT
>-|TRBV28|many|TRBJ2-6
CASSLGGSGANVLTF
TGTGCCAGCAGTCTCGGGGGCTCTGGGGCCAACGTCCTGACTTTC
>TRBD2|TRBV6-6|-|TRBJ2-1
CASSYVGRDEQFF
TGTGCCAGCAGTTACGTCGGGAGGGATGAGCAGTTCTTC
>TRBD2|TRBV3-1|medium-sized|TRBJ2-5
CASSQAGTSGRGQTQYF
TGTGCCAGCAGCCAGGCCGGGACTAGCGGTCGAGGCCAGACCCAGTACTTC
>-|TRBV11-2|medium-sized|TRBJ2-3
CASSSPAYTGAKTQYF
TGTGCCAGCAGCTCGCCTGCTTATACGGGCGCTAAGACGCAGTATTTT
>-|TRBV18|few|TRBJ2-1
CASSPKGGTQYNEQFF
TGTGCCAGCTCACCAAAAGGGGGGACCCAATACAATGAGCAGTTCTTC
>TRBD2|TRBV29-1|-|TRBJ2-3
CSVSGTSVSTDTQYF
TGCAGCGTCTCCGGGACTAGCGTAAGCACAGATACGCAGTATTTT
>-|TRBV7-9|many|TRBJ1-6
CASSLSDGPLHF
TGTGCCAGCAGCTTAAGTGATGGCCCCCTCCACTTT
>TRBD2|TRBV7-2|-|TRBJ2-5
CASSTTSGQETQYF
TGTGCCAGCAGCACAACTAGCGGTCAAGAGACCCAGTACTTC
>TRBD1|TRBV5-1|-|TRBJ1-2
CASSTGQGANYGYTF
TGCGCCAGCAGCACAGGACAGGGAGCTAACTATGGCTACACCTTC
>TRBD2|TRBV7-3|many|TRBJ2-3
CASSLASGASDTQYF
TGTGCCAGCAGCTTGGCGAGCGGGGCCTCAGATACGCAGTATTTT
>-|TRBV7-6|many|TRBJ2-5
CASSLGFETQYF
TGTGCCAGCAGCTTGGGTTTCGAGACCCAGTACTTC
>-|TRBV7-2|many|TRBJ2-2
CASSFGQINTGELFF
TGTGCCAGCAGCTTCGGACAGATAAACACCGGGGAGCTGTTTTTT
>TRBD2|TRBV2|many|TRBJ2-3
CASRVTVAGGATQYF
TGTGCCAGCAGAGTAACCGTAGCGGGGGGGGCTACGCAGTATTTT
>-|TRBV14|many|TRBJ2-3
CASSQETWGDTQYF
TGTGCCAGCAGCCAAGAAACTTGGGGGGATACGCAGTATTTT
>TRBD2|TRBV2|-|TRBJ2-7
CAITPYSGSRNEQYF
TGTGCCATCACGCCCTATAGCGGGAGTCGTAACGAGCAGTACTTC
>-|TRBV7-3|medium-sized|TRBJ2-2
CASSLGWAGELFF
TGTGCCAGCAGCCTCGGGTGGGCCGGGGAGCTGTTTTTT
>-|TRBV5-1|many|TRBJ2-1
CASSFTGNPYNEQFF
TGCGCCAGCAGCTTCACAGGGAACCCTTACAATGAGCAGTTCTTC
>-|TRBV7-8|many|TRBJ2-7
CASSFIRGRRDEQYF
TGTGCCAGCAGCTTTATCAGGGGTCGTAGGGACGAGCAGTACTTC